This TCR beta chain was retrieved from a study of cytomegalovirus exposure and HLA in healthy donors. Points from the study as a whole: The study designated around 150 TCR beta chains cytomegalovirus-associated. A prior analysis recorded that most TCR beta V segments were productive about 87% or about 30% of the time. Several of the most significant clusters appeared, in a later analysis, to be linked to common viral pathogens.

Amplification used 60 Vbeta primers and 13 Jbeta primers. Data came from immunoSEQ multiplex PCR; TCRdb stores just in-frame clones and leaves some out. Here the sample spans 110,000 or so clones, roughly 67% being singletons. Points on this clone: Its antigen is not identified.

The sequencing input was PBMCs. The receptor comes from a man between 18 and 35 years old in good health and CMV-seropositive.

In DNA form, the CDR3 reads TGTGCCAGCAGCTTAGGCAGGGTCGGCAATCAGCCCCAGCATTTT. This sequence encodes CASSLGRVGNQPQHF. The chain employs TRBV7-8 and TRBJ1-5; possibly TRBD1 for D (5 bases). Germline V CDR1 and CDR2: SGHVS, FQNEAQ. The CDR3 covers 15 residues. V was pared by 1 base and J by 2 bases, with 9 bases between.